The rows below give T cell receptor beta chains drawn from one sample of a study of cytomegalovirus exposure and HLA in healthy donors. Clones were sequenced by immunoSEQ multiplex PCR, and TCRdb holds only the in-frame ones, with some missing. There are 100,000 or so clones in the sample; just under 80% occur only once, and approximately 5.6% lies in the top ten. The sequencing sample was made of PBMCs. The receptors here all came from a male donor in good health and CMV-seronegative. CDR3s include the opening cysteine and the closing phenylalanine or tryptophan. A D gene is named only where the DNA matches it firmly. Expanded clones get a size class; other rows say once, few or many, or leave the size out.

>-|TRBD2|TRBJ2-5|TRBV28
CASSLAGGGQETQYF
TGTGCCAGCAGTCTAGCGGGAGGGGGCCAAGAGACCCAGTACTTC
>-|-|TRBJ2-5|TRBV4-2
CASSNRESRETQYF
TGTGCCAGCAGCAACCGGGAGTCACGGGAGACCCAGTACTTC
>once|-|TRBJ1-5|TRBV6-6
CASNNPPDSNQPQHF
TGTGCCAGCAACAACCCCCCCGATAGCAATCAGCCCCAGCATTTT
>-|TRBD2|TRBJ2-3|TRBV27
CASSSRTSGGDTQYF
TGTGCCAGCAGTTCGAGGACTAGCGGGGGGGATACGCAGTATTTT
>-|-|TRBJ1-1|TRBV7-9
CASSPRVWAMATEAFF
TGTGCCAGCAGCCCCAGGGTTTGGGCGATGGCTACTGAAGCTTTCTTT
>-|TRBD2|TRBJ2-1|TRBV7-9
CASSSLLAGGPDEQFF
TGTGCCAGCAGCTCCCTTCTAGCGGGAGGGCCCGATGAGCAGTTCTTC
>once|-|TRBJ2-7|TRBV28
CASSLRMGSGYEQYF
TGTGCCAGCAGTCTAAGGATGGGTTCGGGCTACGAGCAGTACTTC
>few|-|TRBJ2-7|TRBV7-6
CASSSEGYEQYF
TGTGCCAGCAGCTCAGAGGGATACGAGCAGTACTTC
>few|-|TRBJ2-7|TRBV5-4
CASSLGLAGISYEQYF
TGTGCCAGCAGCTTGGGGCTGGCGGGAATTTCCTACGAGCAGTACTTC
>-|TRBD1|TRBJ2-1|TRBV9
CASSSLGQGDVNEQFF
TGTGCCAGCAGCTCCCTCGGACAGGGTGACGTGAATGAGCAGTTCTTC
>-|TRBD1|TRBJ1-3|TRBV28
CASSTGGLAGNTIYF
TGTGCCAGCAGTACAGGGGGGTTAGCTGGAAACACCATATATTTT
>-|-|TRBJ2-1|TRBV30
CAWSGRGAIPNEQFF
TGTGCCTGGAGTGGACGGGGGGCAATCCCCAATGAGCAGTTCTTC
>-|TRBD2|TRBJ2-5|TRBV19
CASSMDGTSGRGRGETQYF
TGTGCCAGTAGTATGGATGGGACTAGCGGGAGGGGTCGAGGGGAGACCCAGTACTTC
>few|-|TRBJ2-7|TRBV11-3
CASSSYSAYEQYF
TGTGCCAGCAGCTCGTACTCCGCCTACGAGCAGTACTTC
>once|-|TRBJ2-2|TRBV5-4
CASSLEEASGELFF
TGTGCCAGCAGCTTGGAGGAGGCTTCGGGGGAGCTGTTTTTT
>-|-|TRBJ2-1|TRBV27
CASIRTPGNKQFF
TGTGCCAGCATTCGTACCCCCGGGAATAAGCAGTTCTTC
>-|-|TRBJ2-7|TRBV15
CATGRDLEATNEQYF
TGTGCCACCGGCAGAGATCTTGAGGCGACTAACGAGCAGTACTTC
>-|-|TRBJ1-1|TRBV5-8
CASSLGGLFTEAFF
TGTGCCAGCAGCTTGGGGGGACTCTTCACTGAAGCTTTCTTT
>-|-|TRBJ1-1|TRBV19
CASVAGGRTEAFF
TGTGCCAGTGTGGCGGGGGGGAGGACTGAAGCTTTCTTT
>-|TRBD2|TRBJ2-7|TRBV6-6
CASSYSPLAIGYEQYF
TGTGCCAGCAGTTACTCCCCACTAGCGATAGGCTACGAGCAGTACTTC
>-|TRBD2|TRBJ2-1|TRBV28
CASSLAGDYNEQFF
TGTGCCAGCAGTCTAGCGGGAGACTACAATGAGCAGTTCTTC
>-|TRBD1|TRBJ2-7|TRBV9
CASSALGTGGNEQYF
TGTGCCAGCAGCGCCCTGGGGACAGGGGGGAACGAGCAGTACTTC
>many|TRBD1|TRBJ2-3|TRBV7-9
CASSSGTATSTDTQYF
TGTGCCAGCAGCTCCGGGACAGCCACTAGCACAGATACGCAGTATTTT
>-|-|TRBJ2-1|TRBV7-8
CASSEGDYNEQFF
TGTGCCAGCAGCGAGGGGGACTACAATGAGCAGTTCTTC
>many|-|TRBJ2-6|TRBV6-1
CASSLRVDANVLTF
TGTGCCAGCAGTCTCAGGGTTGACGCCAACGTCCTGACTTTC
>-|-|TRBJ2-1|TRBV27
CASSSSSGYNEQFF
TGTGCCAGCAGTTCGTCCTCAGGCTACAATGAGCAGTTCTTC
>once|-|TRBJ1-2|TRBV29-1
CSVEDLGGDGYGYTF
TGCAGCGTTGAAGATCTTGGGGGGGACGGCTATGGCTACACCTTC
>-|TRBD1|TRBJ2-7|TRBV18
CASSLRGQGTYEQYF
TGTGCCAGCTCACTGCGGGGACAGGGGACCTACGAGCAGTACTTC
>-|TRBD1|TRBJ2-6|TRBV4-1
CASSHPNRGRLSGANVLTF
TGCGCCAGCAGCCACCCCAACAGGGGGCGGTTGTCTGGGGCCAACGTCCTGACTTTC
>-|TRBD2|TRBJ2-1|TRBV28
CASSLSGGPSNEQFF
TGTGCCAGCAGTTTGTCGGGAGGGCCGAGTAATGAGCAGTTCTTC
>-|-|TRBJ1-4|TRBV28
CASSSLSTTNEKLFF
TGTGCCAGCAGTTCCCTCAGTACAACTAATGAAAAACTGTTTTTT
>-|-|TRBJ2-7|TRBV6-1
CASSEAVHPGVYEQYF
TGTGCCAGCAGTGAAGCAGTACACCCCGGGGTCTACGAGCAGTACTTC
>-|TRBD2|TRBJ2-2|TRBV27
CASSLLASGSGGELFF
TGTGCCAGCAGTTTATTGGCTAGCGGGAGTGGCGGGGAGCTGTTTTTT